The sequence of this T cell receptor (beta chain) was determined in a study of blood T cells in healthy people across ages. Study-level points and caveats: The fall in TCR beta diversity per million T cells was roughly linear with age.

Per germline, CDR1 LGHNA and CDR2 YSLEER. This CDR3 is 16 amino acids long. Trimming pared 1 base from V and 2 bases from J, leaving 14 bases between. With a J-beta primer mix and a sample-barcoded 5' primer, a second PCR ran 7 to 11 cycles. Using its own MiXCR run on the 5' RACE reads, TCRdb lists one record per CDR3 protein. The sample has about 930,000 distinct CDR3 sequences, 25% to 35% seen once. This clonotype is a singleton in its sample. What it binds is unknown. Separately, the same data were catalogued under a study of T cells of mothers and their children. According to that study: A few healthy Caucasian mothers gave samples, and so did their six children. Mothers gave over 9 million TCR beta CDR3 reads each, and children several million each.

The receptor was isolated from a woman aged 35 to 49 in good health. The chain recombines TRBV4-3 with TRBJ1-2; TRBD1 might be the D (5 bases). Material: blood. DNA of the CDR3: TGCGCCAGCAGCCAAGGACAGAAAAGCTTAAACTATGGCTACACCTTC. Translation: CASSQGQKSLNYGYTF.